These 29 T cell receptor beta chains share one sample of origin, sequenced in a study of blood T cell repertoires in COVID-19. Repertoires were generated with immunoSEQ multiplex PCR, while TCRdb's copy carries only in-frame clones and drops some. The table shows some 50,000 clones, with over 80% occurring only once. Sequenced material: peripheral blood. The receptor set was obtained from a man aged 70 or older with acute or convalescent COVID-19.

The chain links TRBV5-1 to TRBJ1-2, with D maybe TRBD1 (6 bases). Germline assignment: CDR1 SGHRS and CDR2 YFSETQ. The CDR3 is made up of 14 amino acids. The V end lost 4 bases, the J end lost 6 bases, and 16 bases lay between the germline ends. DNA for the CDR3: TGCGCCAGCAGCCTCTCAGGGGAGCAGAATGGCTACACCTTC. Amino acids: CASSLSGEQNGYTF.

The chain recombines TRBV30 with TRBJ2-1, with a possible D match to TRBD1 (7 bases). Between the trimmed V and J ends, which lost 0 bases and 8 bases, there was a span of 17 bases. The CDR3 extends over 15 amino acids. Looked up from germline, CDR1 is GTSNPN and CDR2 is SVGIG (reference sequence). The CDR3 reads CAWSVLDREVDEQFF. The CDR3, as DNA: TGTGCCTGGAGTGTACTCGACAGGGAGGTCGATGAGCAGTTCTTC.

This clone was counted a few times. V is TRBV5-1 and J is TRBJ2-3; D might be TRBD2 (5 bases). Germline V CDR1 and CDR2: SGHRS, YFSETQ. Trimming took off 0 bases at V and 4 bases at J, with 9 bases between the two ends. The CDR3 loop spans 14 amino acids. The CDR3 nucleotides are TGCGCCAGCAGCTTGGAGGGAGAATCAGATACGCAGTATTTT. It translates to CASSLEGESDTQYF.

V usage is TRBV7-9 and J usage is TRBJ1-2, with D maybe TRBD1 (5 bases). V was trimmed by 3 bases and J by 1 base, leaving 12 bases between them. This CDR3 has 15 amino acids. The germline gives CDR1 SEHNR, CDR2 FQNEAQ (reference sequence). CDR3 sequence (DNA): TGTGCCAGCAGCTTGACAGTTAACTTTAACTATGGCTACACCTTC. Amino acid sequence: CASSLTVNFNYGYTF.

V gene TRBV28 combines with J gene TRBJ2-3, with a possible D match to TRBD2 (5 bases). Trimming shortened V by 2 bases and J by 5 bases, and 11 bases separated the two germline ends. Germline assignment: CDR1 MDHEN and CDR2 SYDVKM. The CDR3 contains 14 residues. The CDR3 is CASSLPIGGDTQYF. The CDR3 DNA is TGTGCCAGCAGTTTACCAATCGGAGGAGATACGCAGTATTTT.

This clone was counted a few times. The chain uses TRBV12-5 and TRBJ2-2; 10 nucleotides match TRBD2. V dropped 6 bases and J dropped 7; count of bases not matched to a gene: 8. CDR3 length: 15 residues. The V gene's germline CDR1 is LGHNT and CDR2 FRNRAP. CDR3 sequence reads: CASGPSGGAFGELFF. DNA for the CDR3: TGTGCTAGTGGACCGAGCGGGGGGGCCTTCGGGGAGCTGTTTTTT.

The chain employs TRBV5-4 and TRBJ1-6; possible D gene TRBD1, 5 bases. The CDR3 is made up of 15 amino acids. The germline V and J ends were trimmed by 0 bases and 9 bases, with 13 bases remaining between them. Germline lookup yields CDR1 SGHNT and CDR2 YYREEE (reference sequence). Here the CDR3 DNA reads TGTGCCAGCAGCTTGGAGGTCGGGGGAGGTTCACCCCTCCACTTT. Protein: CASSLEVGGGSPLHF.

The genes are TRBV29-1 and TRBJ2-5, with TRBD1 matching 7 bases. The CDR3 spans 13 residues. Germline V gives CDR1 SQVTM, CDR2 ANQGSEA. The J segment lost 2 bases and the V segment lost 4 bases, leaving 4 bases of the junction unmatched. CDR3: CSVATGRQETQYF. CDR3 sequence (DNA): TGCAGCGTTGCGACAGGGCGTCAAGAGACCCAGTACTTC. Combining the CDR3 with reference TRBV29-1 and TRBJ2-5 gives the whole variable domain SAVISQKPSRDICQRGTSLTIQCQVDSQVTMMFWYRQQPGQSLTLIATANQGSEATYESGFVIDKFPISRPNLTFSTLTVSNMSPEDSSIYLCSVATGRQETQYFGPGTRLLVL.

This chain uses TRBV9 with TRBJ1-1; the D is unclear. Trimming left V 1 base short and J 1 base short, with 5 bases between. Germline V CDR1 and CDR2: SGDLS, YYNGEE. This CDR3 comprises 13 residues. As DNA, the CDR3 is TGTGCCAGCAGCGTATGGCAGAACACTGAAGCTTTCTTT. Encoded protein: CASSVWQNTEAFF. The entire variable domain, with the rest obtained from reference TRBV9 and TRBJ1-1, is as follows: DSGVTQTPKHLITATGQRVTLRCSPRSGDLSVYWYQQSLDQGLQFLIQYYNGEERAKGNILERFSAQQFPDLHSELNLSSLELGDSALYFCASSVWQNTEAFFGQGTRLTVV.

The chain joins TRBV7-2 to TRBJ1-1; D remains unclear. This CDR3 contains 14 residues. Trimming stripped 3 bases from V and 3 bases from J, with 11 bases between. Looked up from germline, CDR1 is SGHTA and CDR2 is FQGNSA. The CDR3 protein is CASSFSISDTEAFF. CDR3 DNA: TGTGCCAGCAGCTTCTCCATCTCAGACACTGAAGCTTTCTTT.

This clone was seen only once. J is TRBJ2-2 and V is TRBV5-6, with TRBD1 matching 10 bases. The CDR3 length is 16 residues. The germline gives CDR1 SGHDT, CDR2 YYEEEE. Unmatched junction bases numbered 8, after V lost 3 bases and J lost 6 bases. The CDR3 DNA sequence: TGTGCCAGCAGCTGGATAGGGACAGGGGATGCCGGGGAGCTGTTTTTT. As protein: CASSWIGTGDAGELFF.

This chain connects TRBV27 to TRBJ1-1, with D possibly being TRBD1 (6 bases). V was shortened by 2 bases and J by 1 base, with 11 bases between the two germline ends. This CDR3 spans 15 amino acids. Germline CDR1 reads MNHEY; CDR2 reads SMNVEV (reference sequence). CDR3 sequence reads: CASSLADRENTEAFF. CDR3 sequence (DNA): TGTGCCAGCAGTTTAGCGGACAGAGAGAACACTGAAGCTTTCTTT.

This chain uses TRBV28 with TRBJ2-3, with D tentatively TRBD2 (5 bases). The CDR3 loop spans 12 amino acids. V lost 9 bases, J lost 2 bases, and 9 bases lay in between. CDR1 and CDR2 from the germline V gene are MDHEN and SYDVKM. The DNA for the CDR3 is TGTGCCAGTAGGACTCCCACAGATACGCAGTATTTT. Protein product: CASRTPTDTQYF.

This chain links TRBV6-5 with TRBJ2-7; 8 bases map to TRBD1. The V gene end was trimmed by 7 bases and the J gene end by 0 bases; junction bases not matched to a gene: 5. CDR3 length equals 14 residues. CDR1 and CDR2 from the germline V gene are MNHEY and SVGAGI. The CDR3 coding sequence is TGTGCCAGCACGGGACAGGAGAGCTCCTACGAGCAGTACTTC. Translated: CASTGQESSYEQYF.

The chain uses TRBV7-2 and TRBJ2-1; 9 bases map to TRBD1. Germline V gives CDR1 SGHTA, CDR2 FQGNSA. The J segment lost 2 bases and the V segment lost 4 bases, leaving 6 bases of the junction unmatched. The CDR3 contains 16 residues. The CDR3 is CASSSQTGGPYNEQFF. CDR3 bases: TGTGCCAGCAGCTCACAGACAGGGGGACCCTACAATGAGCAGTTCTTC.

The V and J genes are TRBV24-1 and TRBJ2-2; D gene ambiguous. The V and J ends lost 3 bases and 3 bases respectively, with 4 bases between them. Germline V CDR1 and CDR2: KGHDR, SFDVKD. The CDR3 covers 13 residues. The CDR3 region is CATSDEYTGELFF. In nucleotides, the CDR3 is TGTGCCACCAGTGATGAGTACACCGGGGAGCTGTTTTTT.

The V gene is TRBV7-2, the J gene TRBJ1-1; 9 nucleotides line up with TRBD1. CDR3 length: 14 amino acids. V dropped 5 bases and J dropped 5; count of bases not matched to a gene: 6. The germline gives CDR1 SGHTA, CDR2 FQGNSA. CDR3 coding DNA: TGTGCCAGCAGCCAACAGGGGGCGCGGACTGAAGCTTTCTTT. This codes for CASSQQGARTEAFF.

The rearrangement uses TRBV5-6 and TRBJ1-5; no reliable D call. Germline-derived CDR1 and CDR2 are SGHDT and YYEEEE. V dropped 0 bases and J dropped 3 bases, with 10 bases sitting between them. The CDR3 length is 15 residues. The CDR3 loop is CASSLARANNQPQHF. CDR3 nucleotide sequence: TGTGCCAGCAGCTTGGCGCGCGCGAACAATCAGCCCCAGCATTTT. Drawing the rest from reference TRBV5-6 and TRBJ1-5, the complete variable domain is DAGVTQSPTHLIKTRGQQVTLRCSPKSGHDTVSWYQQALGQGPQFIFQYYEEEERQRGNFPDRFSGHQFPNYSSELNVNALLLGDSALYLCASSLARANNQPQHFGDGTRLSIL.

DNA for the CDR3: TGTGCCAGCAGCGTAGTTGCGGGAATGTACAATGAGCAGTTCTTC. It yields the protein CASSVVAGMYNEQFF. The chain couples TRBV9 to TRBJ2-1; possible D gene TRBD2, 6 bases. Germline assignment: CDR1 SGDLS and CDR2 YYNGEE. Trimming left V 0 bases short and J 4 bases short, with 11 bases between. The CDR3 length is 15 residues.

V and J are TRBV10-1 and TRBJ1-5; no reliable D call. Trimming took off 2 bases at V and 2 bases at J, with 4 bases between the two ends. Germline loops: CDR1 WNHNN, CDR2 SYGVQD (reference sequence). This CDR3 has 13 residues. CDR3 nucleotides: TGCGCCAGCAGTGAGACGGGCAATCAGCCCCAGCATTTT. Amino acid sequence: CASSETGNQPQHF.

The rearrangement uses TRBV5-5 and TRBJ1-1; TRBD1 matches 9 bases. The CDR3 runs 16 residues. Per the germline V gene, CDR1 is SGHKS and CDR2 is YYEKEE (reference sequence). V lost 4 bases to trimming and J lost 1 base; unmatched junction nucleotides: 8. CDR3 DNA sequence: TGTGCCAGCAGCATTACAGGGGGCAAGGGGAACACTGAAGCTTTCTTT. It translates to CASSITGGKGNTEAFF.

The genes are TRBV27 and TRBJ1-6; 7 bases are shared with TRBD1. Losses at the gene ends were 8 bases for V and 6 bases for J; bases not matched to a gene: 4. CDR3 size: 13 residues. The germline CDR1 and CDR2 sequences are MNHEY and SMNVEV (reference sequence). The CDR3 DNA sequence: TGTGCCAGCTCGCGGGACAGTAATTCACCCCTCCACTTT. This gives the protein CASSRDSNSPLHF.

This clone was counted at least ten times. The V and J genes are TRBV27 and TRBJ1-1, with TRBD1 matching over 7 bases. J was trimmed by 1 base and V by 6 bases; bases with no gene match: 5. CDR1 is MNHEY and CDR2 is SMNVEV in the germline V gene (reference sequence). The CDR3 runs to 14 residues. CDR3 sequence: CASRLGQQNTEAFF. CDR3 DNA: TGTGCCAGCAGGCTGGGACAGCAGAACACTGAAGCTTTCTTT.

This clone turned up a few times. The chain recombines TRBV18 with TRBJ1-1; weak D call: TRBD1 (5 bases). The V gene lost 3 bases and the J gene lost 0 bases, with 14 bases spanning the gap. CDR3 length equals 16 residues. CDR1 and CDR2 from the germline V gene are KGHSH and LQKENI. For the CDR3, the DNA is TGTGCCAGCTCACCCCAACCAGCCAGGGTGAACACTGAAGCTTTCTTT. Amino acids: CASSPQPARVNTEAFF. The variable domain in full, with the rest retrieved from reference TRBV18 and TRBJ1-1, is NAGVMQNPRHLVRRRGQEARLRCSPMKGHSHVYWYRQLPEEGLKFMVYLQKENIIDESGMPKERFSAEFPKEGPSILRIQQVVRGDSAAYFCASSPQPARVNTEAFFGQGTRLTVV.

V usage is TRBV6-5 and J usage is TRBJ1-2; D possibly corresponds to TRBD1 (5 bases). V lost 0 bases and J 4 bases, leaving 12 bases between the germline ends. Germline loops: CDR1 MNHEY, CDR2 SVGAGI. This CDR3 is 15 amino acids long. CDR3 DNA: TGTGCCAGCAGTTACTCCCCCGACAGCTTCTATGGCTACACCTTC. This codes for CASSYSPDSFYGYTF.

This clone is deemed medium-sized. The chain joins TRBV7-9 to TRBJ2-7; 11 nucleotides align to TRBD2. This CDR3 has 16 residues. Germline trimming cut 4 bases from V and 0 bases from J; bases unmatched to any gene: 5. The germline CDR1 and CDR2 sequences are SEHNR and FQNEAQ (reference sequence). CDR3 bases: TGTGCCAGCAGCTCTCCCGGGACTAGCGGCTCCTACGAGCAGTACTTC. This codes for CASSSPGTSGSYEQYF.

V is TRBV30 and J is TRBJ2-7, with a tentative D call TRBD2 (6 bases). CDR1 and CDR2 from the germline V gene are GTSNPN and SVGIG (reference sequence). V dropped 1 base and J dropped 6 bases, with 13 bases sitting between them. The CDR3 contains 13 residues. The CDR3 reads CAWSDGGDGEQYF. CDR3 DNA: TGTGCCTGGAGTGATGGAGGGGACGGCGAGCAGTACTTC.

This clone was observed a single time. The chain is built from TRBV19 and TRBJ1-4; 11 nucleotides align to TRBD1. The CDR3 totals 12 residues. Germline CDR1 reads LNHDA; CDR2 reads SQIVND (reference sequence). The CDR3: CASRTGGEKLFF. The CDR3 coding sequence is TGTGCATCCCGGACAGGGGGCGAAAAACTGTTTTTT.

This chain joins TRBV20-1 and TRBJ2-5; D is possibly TRBD1 (5 bases). CDR1 and CDR2 from the germline V gene are DFQATT and SNEGSKA (reference sequence). The CDR3 consists of 12 residues. Trimming cost V 3 bases and J 2 bases, with 7 bases left between them. As DNA, the CDR3 is TGCAGTGCTAGTAGGGGTCAAGAGACCCAGTACTTC. It translates to CSASRGQETQYF.